Below are 9 T cell receptor beta chains sequenced from a single sample in a study of T cells in Graves' hyperthyroidism and ophthalmopathy. RNA transcripts served as the template for amplifying TCR beta CDR3 regions. The HTBI primer set drove a first-round RT-PCR of the TCR CDR3. MiXCR, applied by TCRdb to the multiplex PCR reads, yields one record per CDR3 protein. The sample records more than 250,000 distinct CDR3 sequences, around 15% being singletons. The sequenced sample consisted of blood. The source is a woman between 45 and 60 years old with Graves' hyperthyroidism that later progressed to Graves' ophthalmopathy.

The V call is TRBV27, the J call TRBJ1-6; 9 positions match TRBD1. The CDR3 length is 15 residues. V was pared by 7 bases and J by 6 bases, with 7 bases of the junction left unmatched. Germline assignment: CDR1 MNHEY and CDR2 SMNVEV (reference sequence). The CDR3 sequence is CASTLQGATNSPLHF. In DNA, the CDR3 is TGTGCCAGCACCCTACAGGGGGCCACTAATTCACCCCTCCACTTT.

This clonotype has a count of ten or more. CDR3 nucleotides: TGTGCCAGCAGCCAAGATCAGTTCTGGTCAGGGGCCTACGAGCAGTACTTC. Translation gives CASSQDQFWSGAYEQYF. J is TRBJ2-7 and V is TRBV3-1, with D tentatively TRBD1 (6 bases). The CDR3 is 17 residues long. Germline V gene sequence: CDR1 LGHDT, CDR2 YNNKEL (reference sequence). V was trimmed by 0 bases and J by 2 bases, leaving 17 bases between them.

This clonotype was observed at least ten times. This rearrangement joins TRBV7-9 to TRBJ2-1; 8 bases map to TRBD1. V dropped 3 bases and J dropped 0; count of bases not matched to a gene: 10. Germline V gives CDR1 SEHNR, CDR2 FQNEAQ (reference sequence). The CDR3 is made up of 18 amino acids. The DNA for the CDR3 is TGTGCCAGCAGCTTCCAGGGGGCTTCCGTGAGCTCCTACAATGAGCAGTTCTTC. Its translation: CASSFQGASVSSYNEQFF.

This clonotype was seen a few times. The CDR3 region has the DNA TGTGCCAGCAGCGTAGGGTCGACTTTCAGTTCCTATGGCTACACCTTC. It is translated as CASSVGSTFSSYGYTF. This chain uses TRBV9 with TRBJ1-2; D remains unclear. V dropped 0 bases and J dropped 4 bases, with 16 bases sitting between them. This CDR3 has 16 residues. CDR1 is SGDLS and CDR2 is YYNGEE in the germline V gene. The whole variable domain, filled in from reference TRBV9 and TRBJ1-2, reads DSGVTQTPKHLITATGQRVTLRCSPRSGDLSVYWYQQSLDQGLQFLIQYYNGEERAKGNILERFSAQQFPDLHSELNLSSLELGDSALYFCASSVGSTFSSYGYTFGSGTRLTVV.

There are many counts of this clonotype. The chain couples TRBV3-1 to TRBJ1-3, with D hard to call. The CDR3 sequence is 14 residues long. The V gene lost 4 bases and the J gene lost 0 bases, with 7 bases spanning the gap. Germline-derived CDR1 and CDR2 are LGHDT and YNNKEL (reference sequence). As DNA, the CDR3 is TGTGCCAGCAGCCCGCACGACTCTGGAAACACCATATATTTT. Its translation is CASSPHDSGNTIYF.

A single count supports this clonotype. This chain uses TRBV4-1 with TRBJ1-1, with TRBD1 as a possible D gene (6 bases). CDR3 length: 15 residues. V lost 1 base and J lost 0, with 9 bases in between. Per germline, CDR1 MGHRA and CDR2 YSYEKL. The CDR3 DNA sequence: TGCGCCAGCAGCCAAGTAGGACAGATGAACACTGAAGCTTTCTTT. Protein: CASSQVGQMNTEAFF.

This clonotype was picked up many times. V is TRBV6-1 and J is TRBJ2-1; perhaps TRBD2 as D (6 bases). Trimming stripped 6 bases from V and 0 bases from J, with 33 bases between. Germline CDR1 reads MNHNS; CDR2 reads SASEGT. This CDR3 comprises 22 residues. The DNA of the CDR3 is TGTGCCAGCAGCTTCACCTCTTTCCCGGGCACCAGAGGGAGGAGCTCCTACAATGAGCAGTTCTTC. This codes for CASSFTSFPGTRGRSSYNEQFF.

In its sample, this clonotype was seen many times. The chain uses TRBV2 and TRBJ2-3; D possibly corresponds to TRBD1 (5 bases). The germline V and J ends were trimmed by 2 bases and 3 bases, with 9 bases remaining between them. CDR1 and CDR2 from the germline V gene are SNHLY and FYNNEI. This CDR3 has 14 residues. The CDR3 sequence: CASSERGRTDTQYF. The CDR3 bases are TGTGCCAGCAGTGAAAGGGGTCGGACAGATACGCAGTATTTT. Full variable domain (missing parts from reference TRBV2 and TRBJ2-3): EPEVTQTPSHQVTQMGQEVILRCVPISNHLYFYWYRQILGQKVEFLVSFYNNEISEKSEIFDDQFSVERPDGSNFTLKIRSTKLEDSAMYFCASSERGRTDTQYFGPGTRLTVL.

This clonotype was observed at least ten times. The J gene is TRBJ2-7, the V gene TRBV6-1, with 8 bases lining up with TRBD2. The trim removed 6 bases at V and 6 bases at J, leaving 7 bases unmatched. The CDR3 is made up of 13 amino acids. CDR1 and CDR2 (germline): MNHNS, SASEGT. Here the CDR3 DNA reads TGTGCCAGCAGCCGGGGGGGTCTCGGCGAGCAGTACTTC. It codes for CASSRGGLGEQYF.